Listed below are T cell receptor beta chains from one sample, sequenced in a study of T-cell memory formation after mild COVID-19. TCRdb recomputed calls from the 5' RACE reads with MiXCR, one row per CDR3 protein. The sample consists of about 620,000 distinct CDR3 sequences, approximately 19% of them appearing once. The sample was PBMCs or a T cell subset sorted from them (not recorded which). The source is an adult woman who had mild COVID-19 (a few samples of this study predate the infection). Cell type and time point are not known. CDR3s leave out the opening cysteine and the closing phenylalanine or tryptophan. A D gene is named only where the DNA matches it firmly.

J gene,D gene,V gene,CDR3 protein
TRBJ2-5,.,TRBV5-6,ASSLRYSGDQETQY
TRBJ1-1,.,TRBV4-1,ASSQAMALMNTEAF
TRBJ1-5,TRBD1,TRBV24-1,ATSDRTGDGQPQH
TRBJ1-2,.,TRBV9,ASSVSQTSYGYT
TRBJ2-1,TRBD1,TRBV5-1,ASTSDRSSYNEQF
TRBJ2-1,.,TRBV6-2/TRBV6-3,ASSSTIGTRSSYNEQF
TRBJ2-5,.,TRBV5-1,ASTPQGREAQY
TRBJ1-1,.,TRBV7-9,ASSRRGAAEAF
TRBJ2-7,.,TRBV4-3,ASSQDPGTYEQY
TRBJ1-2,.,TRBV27,ASSAGPYYGYT
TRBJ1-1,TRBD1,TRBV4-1,ASSPRTGRLERAF
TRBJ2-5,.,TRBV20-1,SARSDAHGWETQY
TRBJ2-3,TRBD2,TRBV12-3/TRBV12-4,ASSLVAGQDTQY
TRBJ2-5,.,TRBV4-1,ASSLDGLDQETQY
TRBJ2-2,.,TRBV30,AWRGAGELF
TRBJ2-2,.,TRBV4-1,ASSQVVETGELF
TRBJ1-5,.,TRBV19,ASLQGRNSNQPQH
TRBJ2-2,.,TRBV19,ASSSVLGELF
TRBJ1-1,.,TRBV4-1,ASSLPTAYLNTEAF
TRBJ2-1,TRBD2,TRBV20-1,SARDSEAGGPSDEQF
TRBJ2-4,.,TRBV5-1,ASSLSVGQGWNIQY
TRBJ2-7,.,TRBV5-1,ASSLEARVAYEQY
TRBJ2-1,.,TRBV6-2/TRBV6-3,ASIGLPRYNEQF
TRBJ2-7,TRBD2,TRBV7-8,ASSLGLAGGPLEQY
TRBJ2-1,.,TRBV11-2,ASSPRARSSYNEQF
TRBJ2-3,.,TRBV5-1,ASSPDGGADTQY
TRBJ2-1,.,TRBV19,ASGTGTRQF
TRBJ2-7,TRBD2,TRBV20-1,SARDQGGSTYEQY
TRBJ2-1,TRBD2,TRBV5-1,ASSWRLTSGEYNEQF
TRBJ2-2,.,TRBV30,AWSKPGGELF
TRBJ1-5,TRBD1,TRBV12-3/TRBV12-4,ASRRTGTVLSNQPQH
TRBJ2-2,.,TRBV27,ASGAGRTGELF
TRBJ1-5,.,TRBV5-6,ASSEGRDQPQH
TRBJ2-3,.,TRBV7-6,ASSLEFRGSTDTQY
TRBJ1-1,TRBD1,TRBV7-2,ASSLTGARIGLNTEAF
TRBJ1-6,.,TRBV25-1,ASSESGPSSPLH
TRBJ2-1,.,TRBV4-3,ASSQVVQSYNEQF
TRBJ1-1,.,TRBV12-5,ASGLVLPTGAAEAF
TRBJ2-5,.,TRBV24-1,ATSDWGGKETQY
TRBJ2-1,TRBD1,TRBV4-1,ASSQEGDRAFNEQF
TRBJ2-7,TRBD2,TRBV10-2,ASRPEAGGLYEQY
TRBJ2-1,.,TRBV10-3,AISEFSSNEQF